These 32 T cell receptor beta chains share one sample of origin, sequenced in a study of vaccination effects on CD4 cells after COVID-19. For these receptors, no antigen is known. Scientists isolated CD4+ T cells after a roughly 9-day culture period ended. The cohort was immunized with two doses of either the BNT162b2 or mRNA-1273 vaccine. Measured with immunoSEQ multiplex PCR; TCRdb has only the in-frame clones, and not every one. The data contain about 40,000 clones, around two thirds of them seen just once; the ten biggest clones take up about 7.7%. Source: CD4+ T cells from PBMCs cultured without peptide, taken after COVID-19 vaccination. The receptors were sampled from a human donor who received a COVID-19 vaccine.

The rearrangement links TRBV27 to TRBJ2-7; 9 bases are shared with TRBD1. V shed 6 bases and J 2 bases; nucleotides not matched to a gene: 5. The germline V gene has CDR1 MNHEY and CDR2 SMNVEV (reference sequence). This CDR3 has 14 residues. The CDR3 region is CASSPTGGAYEQYF. CDR3 coding DNA: TGTGCCAGCAGCCCGACAGGGGGGGCCTACGAGCAGTACTTC.

The V and J genes are TRBV12-3 or TRBV12-4 and TRBJ1-2; the D is unclear. V lost 1 base to trimming and J lost 3 bases, with 6 bases between them. This CDR3 comprises 13 residues. The CDR3 here is CASSLGGDYGYTF. CDR3 bases: TGTGCCAGCAGTTTAGGGGGTGACTATGGCTACACCTTC.

CDR3 protein: CASSVGTIGNQPQHF. Written as DNA, the CDR3 is TGTGCCAGCAGCGTAGGGACCATTGGCAATCAGCCCCAGCATTTT. The rearrangement joins TRBV9 to TRBJ1-5, with D uncertain. The V end was cut by 0 bases, the J end by 2 bases, with 9 bases between. In germline, CDR1 is SGDLS, CDR2 YYNGEE. CDR3 size: 15 residues.

The chain recombines TRBV3-1 (or the pseudogene TRBV3-2) with TRBJ1-2; unclear D gene. The V end was cut by 2 bases, the J end by 4 bases, with 5 bases between. CDR1 LGHDT and CDR2 YNNKEL come from the germline V gene (reference sequence). The CDR3 has 12 amino acids. CDR3 DNA sequence: TGTGCCAGCAGCCAAAGCGTCTATGGCTACACCTTC. This translates into CASSQSVYGYTF.

This sequence joins TRBV20-1 and TRBJ1-4; D uncertain. The CDR3 contains 16 residues. The V end was cut by 3 bases, the J end by 5 bases, with 19 bases between. Germline V gene data show CDR1 as DFQATT and CDR2 as SNEGSKA (reference sequence). CDR3 nucleotides: TGCAGTGCTAGTCCGGGCCAGACCCAACTAAATGAAAAACTGTTTTTT. This codes for CSASPGQTQLNEKLFF.

This clone was picked up one time. This sequence joins TRBV7-9 and TRBJ2-1; no definite D call. The CDR3 covers 15 residues. Looked up from germline, CDR1 is SEHNR and CDR2 is FQNEAQ (reference sequence). The germline V and J ends were trimmed by 1 base and 4 bases, with 11 bases remaining between them. For the CDR3, the DNA is TGTGCCAGCAGCTTAGGGCTGGCGGATTACAATGAGCAGTTCTTC. Translation: CASSLGLADYNEQFF.

The J gene is TRBJ2-7, the V gene TRBV10-3; D remains unclear. Trimming cost V 4 bases and J 7 bases, with 8 bases left between them. CDR3 size: 11 residues. The germline gives CDR1 ENHRY, CDR2 SYGVKD. The CDR3 DNA is TGTGCCATCAGTGGTCAGGCTGAGCAGTACTTC. It yields the protein CAISGQAEQYF.

This clone was counted between two and nine times. The CDR3 loop reads CASSLSGAAYNEQFF. The CDR3 nucleotides read TGTGCCAGCAGTTTATCAGGGGCGGCCTACAATGAGCAGTTCTTC. This chain links TRBV27 with TRBJ2-1, with a possible D match to TRBD1 (5 bases). V was shortened by 0 bases and J by 2 bases, with 8 bases between the two germline ends. The CDR3 is made up of 15 amino acids. Germline V CDR1 and CDR2: MNHEY, SMNVEV (reference sequence).

The chain links TRBV5-4 to TRBJ2-3, with D possibly called TRBD1 or TRBD2 (6 bases each). CDR1 SGHNT and CDR2 YYREEE come from the germline V gene (reference sequence). The CDR3 contains 14 residues. Trimming took 0 bases from V and 3 from J, leaving 8 bases between them. In DNA, the CDR3 is TGTGCCAGCAGCTTGGCGGGGGCTACAGATACGCAGTATTTT. This codes for CASSLAGATDTQYF.

The chain carries TRBV6-5 and TRBJ1-1; 10 bases line up with TRBD1. Losses at the gene ends were 6 bases for V and 2 bases for J; bases not matched to a gene: 3. The CDR3 is 14 residues long. The germline CDR1 and CDR2 sequences are MNHEY and SVGAGI. The CDR3 loop is CASRRDRGNTEAFF. The CDR3 DNA follows: TGTGCCAGCAGGCGGGACAGGGGAAACACTGAAGCTTTCTTT.

V usage is TRBV5-1 and J usage is TRBJ2-3; weak D call: TRBD1 (5 bases). This CDR3 has 15 amino acids. The germline CDR1 and CDR2 sequences are SGHRS and YFSETQ. V gave up 0 bases and J gave up 2 bases, with 10 bases separating them. Here the CDR3 reads CASSLDSGHTDTQYF. CDR3 nucleotides: TGCGCCAGCAGCTTGGACTCAGGGCACACAGATACGCAGTATTTT. Full variable domain (outside the CDR3, taken from reference TRBV5-1 and TRBJ2-3): KAGVTQTPRYLIKTRGQQVTLSCSPISGHRSVSWYQQTPGQGLQFLFEYFSETQRNKGNFPGRFSGRQFSNSRSEMNVSTLELGDSALYLCASSLDSGHTDTQYFGPGTRLTVL.

The rearrangement joins TRBV27 to TRBJ2-2; 7 nucleotides agree with TRBD1. Trimming removed 6 bases from V and 0 bases from J; junction bases left unmatched: 7. Germline values: CDR1 MNHEY, CDR2 SMNVEV (reference sequence). CDR3 length: 16 residues. CDR3 amino acids: CASSWTGLTNTGELFF. In DNA form, the CDR3 reads TGTGCCAGCAGCTGGACAGGCCTAACGAACACCGGGGAGCTGTTTTTT.

V and J are TRBV7-6 and TRBJ2-1, with 11 bases identical to TRBD2. V dropped 5 bases and J dropped 9; count of bases not matched to a gene: 9. Germline V gives CDR1 SGHVS, CDR2 FNYEAQ. CDR3 size: 15 residues. CDR3 sequence: CASSMTSGAAIEQFF. CDR3 DNA sequence: TGTGCCAGCAGCATGACTAGCGGGGCCGCAATTGAGCAGTTCTTC. Drawing the rest from reference TRBV7-6 and TRBJ2-1, the complete variable domain is GAGVSQSPRYKVTKRGQDVALRCDPISGHVSLYWYRQALGQGPEFLTYFNYEAQQDKSGLPNDRFSAERPEGSISTLTIQRTEQRDSAMYRCASSMTSGAAIEQFFGPGTRLTVL.

This clone was counted a few times. The chain employs TRBV5-4 and TRBJ2-3; TRBD2 matches 14 bases. After removal of 3 bases from V and 5 bases from J, the junction contained 5 bases not matched to a gene. CDR3 length: 16 amino acids. Germline loops: CDR1 SGHNT, CDR2 YYREEE (reference sequence). Here the CDR3 reads CASSSRLAGGRDTQYF. CDR3 nucleotides: TGTGCCAGCAGCTCTCGACTAGCGGGAGGGAGAGATACGCAGTATTTT.

The V call is TRBV7-2, the J call TRBJ2-1, with 11 nucleotides matching TRBD2. The ends lost 1 base at V and 8 bases at J; junction bases unmatched: 4. This CDR3 region has 15 residues. Germline CDR1 is SGHTA and CDR2 is FQGNSA. The CDR3 nucleotides read TGTGCCAGCAGCTTAGTGTTAGCGGGGGGGTATGAGCAGTTCTTC. Amino acid sequence: CASSLVLAGGYEQFF.

The CDR3 nucleotides read TGTGCCAGCAGCTTCCGGGGGCGGACTGAAGCTTTCTTT. It specifies CASSFRGRTEAFF. The gene calls are TRBV7-9 and TRBJ1-1; weak D call: TRBD1 (6 bases). There are 13 residues in the CDR3. Deletions cut 3 bases from V and 5 bases from J, with 10 bases between. CDR1 and CDR2 from the germline V gene are SEHNR and FQNEAQ (reference sequence).

This clone was seen once. The V call is TRBV2, the J call TRBJ1-4, with 9 bases matching TRBD1. The CDR3 is 13 residues long. V shed 8 bases, J shed 7 bases, and the junction held 5 bases outside the gene matches. CDR1 is SNHLY and CDR2 is FYNNEI in the germline V gene. This CDR3 is CASGQGRGEKLFF. In nucleotides, the CDR3 is TGTGCCAGCGGACAGGGGCGGGGTGAAAAACTGTTTTTT.

The chain uses TRBV11-2 and TRBJ1-1; D call uncertain. The CDR3 runs to 16 residues. V lost 0 bases to trimming and J lost 5 bases, with 16 bases between them. Germline CDR1 reads SGHAT; CDR2 reads FQNNGV. CDR3 in DNA: TGTGCCAGCAGCTTAGAGTTAGGTAAGGCAAGGACTGAAGCTTTCTTT. Its translation: CASSLELGKARTEAFF.

The rearrangement links TRBV4-1 to TRBJ2-3, with unresolved D. Per the germline V gene, CDR1 is MGHRA and CDR2 is YSYEKL. The CDR3 totals 12 residues. V lost 4 bases and J 0 bases, leaving 2 bases between the germline ends. The DNA for the CDR3 is TGCGCCAGCAGCCTAAGCACAGATACGCAGTATTTT. This sequence encodes CASSLSTDTQYF.

The J gene is TRBJ1-1, the V gene TRBV18; 11 bases are shared with TRBD1. V was clipped by 3 bases and J by 1 base; unmatched bases: 4. This CDR3 has 16 residues. Germline V gene data show CDR1 as KGHSH and CDR2 as LQKENI. The CDR3 sequence: CASSPGQGVSNTEAFF. The CDR3 DNA reads as TGTGCCAGCTCACCGGGACAGGGGGTGTCGAACACTGAAGCTTTCTTT.

The chain links TRBV27 to TRBJ1-2, with D possibly TRBD1 on 6 matching bases. Germline assignment: CDR1 MNHEY and CDR2 SMNVEV (reference sequence). The CDR3 extends over 12 amino acids. V lost 7 bases to trimming and J lost 2 bases, with 8 bases between them. For the CDR3, the DNA is TGTGCCAGCACCACAGGGAACTATGGCTACACCTTC. Residues: CASTTGNYGYTF.

This clone was recorded only once. At one of its ends the junction is not consistent with the germline gene, which may arise from a read error. This chain uses TRBV5-6 with TRBJ2-4; D perhaps matches TRBD1 (6 bases). CDR3 length equals 13 residues. Per germline, CDR1 SGHDT and CDR2 YYEEEE. CDR3 sequence: CASTKGGIPGNCF. In DNA form, the CDR3 reads TGTGCCAGCACCAAAGGGGGTATTCCAGGCAACTGCTTC.

V gene TRBV5-1 combines with J gene TRBJ2-5; possibly TRBD2 for D (6 bases). There are 14 residues in the CDR3. Trimming took off 4 bases at V and 1 base at J, with 11 bases between the two ends. Germline V gives CDR1 SGHRS, CDR2 YFSETQ. CDR3 amino acids: CASSMGLGQETQYF. CDR3 DNA sequence: TGCGCCAGCAGCATGGGACTGGGCCAAGAGACCCAGTACTTC.

CDR3: CASSPGLGYNEQFF. The DNA of the CDR3 is TGTGCCAGCAGTCCGGGACTAGGATACAATGAGCAGTTCTTC. This chain joins TRBV2 and TRBJ2-1; 8 bases are a match to TRBD2. Germline assignment: CDR1 SNHLY and CDR2 FYNNEI. The CDR3 has 14 amino acids. V was pared by 5 bases and J by 4 bases, with 4 bases of the junction left unmatched.

The chain joins TRBV5-5 to TRBJ1-2; 7 positions match TRBD1. Germline V CDR1 and CDR2: SGHKS, YYEKEE (reference sequence). The CDR3 consists of 13 residues. Losses at the gene ends were 4 bases for V and 4 bases for J; bases not matched to a gene: 4. CDR3 coding DNA: TGTGCCAGCAGCAAAGGGACAGCCTATGGCTACACCTTC. This translates into CASSKGTAYGYTF.

In its sample, this clone was seen a few times. The chain employs TRBV7-9 and TRBJ2-7, with 7 bases that match TRBD1. Trimming cost V 1 base and J 3 bases; bases outside gene matches: 3. CDR1 SEHNR and CDR2 FQNEAQ come from the germline V gene (reference sequence). The CDR3 is 14 amino acids. The chain's CDR3 is CASSLGDRSYEQYF. CDR3 DNA sequence: TGTGCCAGCAGCTTAGGGGACAGAAGCTACGAGCAGTACTTC.

CDR3 sequence: CASRIRDRGLGNEQFF. The CDR3 nucleotides are TGTGCCAGCAGGATCCGGGACAGGGGGCTTGGAAATGAGCAGTTCTTC. The J gene is TRBJ2-1, the V gene TRBV27; TRBD1 matches 12 bases. The CDR3 loop spans 16 amino acids. The trim removed 6 bases at V and 7 bases at J, leaving 10 bases unmatched. Germline V gene data show CDR1 as MNHEY and CDR2 as SMNVEV (reference sequence).

The chain joins TRBV12-5 to TRBJ1-1; the D gene is possibly TRBD1 (5 bases). The V gene lost 7 bases and the J gene lost 3 bases, with 12 bases spanning the gap. CDR1 and CDR2 from the germline V gene are LGHNT and FRNRAP. This CDR3 contains 13 residues. CDR3 DNA sequence: TGTGCTAGTGCCCCCGAGGGGTACACTGAAGCTTTCTTT. Amino acid sequence: CASAPEGYTEAFF.

The chain employs TRBV11-3 and TRBJ1-2, with TRBD1 as a possible D gene (6 bases). The germline V gene encodes CDR1 SGHNT and CDR2 YENEEA. The CDR3 loop spans 13 amino acids. Trimming left V 0 bases short and J 8 bases short, with 10 bases between. DNA of the CDR3: TGTGCCAGCAGCTTAGATAGGGGGATCGGCTACACCTTC. Translation gives CASSLDRGIGYTF. The full variable domain, in which reference TRBV11-3 and TRBJ1-2 provide the parts outside the CDR3, is EAGVVQSPRYKIIEKKQPVAFWCNPISGHNTLYWYLQNLGQGPELLIRYENEEAVDDSQLPKDRFSAERLKGVDSTLKIQPAELGDSAVYLCASSLDRGIGYTFGSGTRLTVV.

The chain employs TRBV5-1 and TRBJ2-5; D is unclear. The V and J ends lost 3 bases and 5 bases respectively, with 8 bases between them. The CDR3 loop spans 12 amino acids. In germline, CDR1 is SGHRS, CDR2 YFSETQ. CDR3 amino acids: CASSSGTETQYF. The CDR3 nucleotides read TGCGCCAGCAGCTCCGGTACGGAGACCCAGTACTTC.

This chain joins TRBV19 and TRBJ1-3; 10 nucleotides agree with TRBD1. The CDR3 loop spans 14 amino acids. V lost 6 bases, J lost 3 bases, and 2 bases stayed unmatched. CDR1 LNHDA and CDR2 SQIVND come from the germline V gene (reference sequence). The CDR3 DNA reads TGTGCCAGTAGCGACAGGGGGCTTGGAAACACCATATATTTT. As protein: CASSDRGLGNTIYF.

A few counts support this clone. CDR3 sequence (DNA): TGTGCCAGCAGCTTCCTGCGAACAGGTGAAGCTTTCTTT. Translation: CASSFLRTGEAFF. The rearrangement links TRBV7-8 to TRBJ1-1, with a weak D call TRBD1 (5 bases). The CDR3 sequence is 13 residues long. With 3 bases removed from V and 7 bases from J, the gap between germline ends came to 12 bases. Per the germline V gene, CDR1 is SGHVS and CDR2 is FQNEAQ.